The 17 T cell receptor beta chains below come from one sample, sequenced in a study of blood T cell repertoires in COVID-19 (dated by TCRdb to about 2020). Library preparation was by the immunoSEQ multiplex PCR assay. What TCRdb holds here is the immuneACCESS table cut down to in-frame rearrangements. Part of the clones is not present; checked against another copy, under half of the missing clones reflect an unresolved V gene, and the others are unexplained. The sample data list tens of thousands of clones, and about 91% of these were observed just once. About 10% of the sample is held by the ten biggest clonotypes. Source material: peripheral blood. Receptor source: a human donor with active COVID-19. The donor label of this sample is uncertain.

The CDR3 DNA reads TGCGCCAGCAGCCAATACCCCCGGACTAGCGGGAGGGCCGATGAGCAGTTCTTC. Amino acids: CASSQYPRTSGRADEQFF. V is TRBV4-3 and J is TRBJ2-1, with 15 bases lining up with TRBD2. Germline V CDR1 and CDR2: LGHNA, YSLEER. The CDR3 has 18 residues. V shed 2 bases and J 8 bases; nucleotides not matched to a gene: 10.

V usage is TRBV5-5 and J usage is TRBJ2-7; D is unresolved. The CDR3 length is 14 residues. Trimming pared 0 bases from V and 1 base from J, leaving 8 bases between. The germline CDR1 and CDR2 sequences are SGHKS and YYEKEE (reference sequence). CDR3 nucleotide sequence: TGTGCCAGCAGCTTGGTTGGCAGATCCTACGAGCAGTACTTC. Protein: CASSLVGRSYEQYF.

The chain joins TRBV5-4 to TRBJ1-6, with 8 bases lining up with TRBD1. The junction had 5 bases not matched to a gene; V was cut back by 5 bases and J by 7 bases. CDR1 SGHNT and CDR2 YYREEE come from the germline V gene (reference sequence). The CDR3 is made up of 14 amino acids. CDR3 nucleotide sequence: TGTGCCAGCAGGGTGACAGGGGAGAATTCACCCCTCCACTTT. Residues: CASRVTGENSPLHF.

This chain connects TRBV29-1 to TRBJ2-2; the match to TRBD1 covers 7 bases. Germline V gives CDR1 SQVTM, CDR2 ANQGSEA. The ends lost 6 bases at V and 0 bases at J; junction bases unmatched: 4. This CDR3 spans 14 amino acids. The CDR3 protein is CSVRTGANTGELFF. For the CDR3, the DNA is TGCAGCGTAAGGACAGGAGCGAACACCGGGGAGCTGTTTTTT.

On this clone itself: The junction and the germline gene differ at one end; a read error may be behind it. The chain carries TRBV7-7 and TRBJ2-5; 8 bases map to TRBD1. The V gene's germline CDR1 is SSHAT and CDR2 FNYEAQ (reference sequence). This CDR3 has 16 amino acids. In DNA form, the CDR3 reads TGTGCTAGCAGCCACGGACAGGGACAGTACCAAGAGACCCAGTACTTC. Amino acid sequence: CASSHGQGQYQETQYF. The full variable domain, with the rest looked up from reference TRBV7-7 and TRBJ2-5, is GAGVSQSPRYKVTKRGQDVTLRCDPISSHATLYWYQQALGQGPEFLTYFNYEAQPDKSGLPSDRFSAERPEGSISTLTIQRTEQRDSAMYRCASSHGQGQYQETQYFGPGTRLLVL.

The chain links TRBV5-1 to TRBJ1-2; D perhaps matches TRBD1 (5 bases). Germline loops: CDR1 SGHRS, CDR2 YFSETQ. Trimming left V 1 base short and J 2 bases short, with 9 bases between. The length of the CDR3 is 14 residues. Here the CDR3 reads CASSLLGRNYGYTF. CDR3 DNA sequence: TGCGCCAGCAGCTTGTTGGGGCGGAACTATGGCTACACCTTC.

This clone was counted between two and nine times. V gene TRBV27 combines with J gene TRBJ2-5, with 13 bases aligning to TRBD2. Trimming cost V 5 bases and J 6 bases; bases outside gene matches: 6. The CDR3 is 15 residues long. Germline assignment: CDR1 MNHEY and CDR2 SMNVEV (reference sequence). The CDR3 bases are TGTGCCAGCAGTCCAACTAGCGGGGGGGTGCAGACCCAGTACTTC. Its translation: CASSPTSGGVQTQYF.

This sequence joins TRBV18 and TRBJ2-2, with 9 bases lining up with TRBD2. This CDR3 has 15 residues. Unmatched junction bases numbered 2, after V lost 2 bases and J lost 4 bases. Germline assignment: CDR1 KGHSH and CDR2 LQKENI. CDR3 sequence: CASSPETSGTGELFF. The CDR3 DNA reads as TGTGCCAGCTCACCAGAGACTAGCGGCACCGGGGAGCTGTTTTTT. The full variable domain, its missing parts supplied by reference TRBV18 and TRBJ2-2, is NAGVMQNPRHLVRRRGQEARLRCSPMKGHSHVYWYRQLPEEGLKFMVYLQKENIIDESGMPKERFSAEFPKEGPSILRIQQVVRGDSAAYFCASSPETSGTGELFFGEGSRLTVL.

This chain's CDR3 is CASRSGAGNEQYF. DNA for the CDR3: TGTGCCAGCAGATCTGGGGCAGGAAACGAGCAGTACTTC. The V and J genes are TRBV7-9 and TRBJ2-7; maybe TRBD1 (5 bases). This CDR3 has 13 amino acids. With 6 bases removed from V and 5 bases from J, the gap between germline ends came to 14 bases. The germline gives CDR1 SEHNR, CDR2 FQNEAQ (reference sequence).

The genes are TRBV20-1 and TRBJ1-4; D remains unclear. Germline-derived CDR1 and CDR2 are DFQATT and SNEGSKA (reference sequence). V gave up 3 bases and J gave up 4 bases, with 9 bases separating them. CDR3 length: 13 residues. The DNA for the CDR3 is TGCAGTGCTAGTAGCATAGATAATGAAAAACTGTTTTTT. Its protein product is CSASSIDNEKLFF.

CDR3 DNA sequence: TGTGCCAGCAGTTTATCCGGGGTTAGTTACGAGCAGTACTTC. It encodes CASSLSGVSYEQYF. The chain carries TRBV27 and TRBJ2-7, with D perhaps TRBD2 (5 bases). This CDR3 contains 14 residues. Germline V gene lookup returns CDR1 MNHEY and CDR2 SMNVEV (reference sequence). V lost 0 bases and J 4 bases, leaving 10 bases between the germline ends.

The rearrangement uses TRBV4-2 and TRBJ1-2, with D unclear. The CDR3 runs 14 residues. Trimming removed 1 base at V and 1 base at J, with 7 bases between. Germline assignment: CDR1 LGHNA and CDR2 YNFKEQ. The CDR3 here is CASSQAGSNYGYTF. The CDR3 nucleotides are TGTGCCAGCAGCCAAGCTGGCAGTAACTATGGCTACACCTTC.

For the CDR3, the DNA is TGTGCCAGCAGTCCACCTACAGGGAGCACAGATACGCAGTATTTT. Its protein is CASSPPTGSTDTQYF. The chain uses TRBV28 and TRBJ2-3; maybe TRBD1 (6 bases). CDR1 MDHEN and CDR2 SYDVKM come from the germline V gene. This CDR3 has 15 residues. Deletions cut 5 bases from V and 0 bases from J, with 12 bases between. The complete variable domain, with remaining parts taken from reference TRBV28 and TRBJ2-3, reads DVKVTQSSRYLVKRTGEKVFLECVQDMDHENMFWYRQDPGLGLRLIYFSYDVKMKEKGDIPEGYSVSREKKERFSLILESASTNQTSMYLCASSPPTGSTDTQYFGPGTRLTVL.

This rearrangement joins TRBV6-6 to TRBJ2-1; 10 nucleotides align to TRBD2. The germline CDR1 and CDR2 sequences are MNHNY and SVGAGI (reference sequence). The V and J ends lost 7 bases and 2 bases, in that order; junction bases with no gene match: 5. This CDR3 is built from 15 residues. CDR3 loop: CASTKSGGAYNEQFF. CDR3 sequence (DNA): TGTGCCAGCACTAAAAGCGGGGGGGCCTACAATGAGCAGTTCTTC.

The V and J genes are TRBV7-2 and TRBJ1-3; D is ambiguous. Per the germline V gene, CDR1 is SGHTA and CDR2 is FQGNSA. Trimming pared 2 bases from V and 4 bases from J, leaving 9 bases between. The CDR3 runs 14 residues. The CDR3 reads CASSLSGGGNTIYF. CDR3 in DNA: TGTGCCAGCAGCTTAAGTGGCGGCGGAAACACCATATATTTT. The full variable domain, in which reference TRBV7-2 and TRBJ1-3 provide the parts outside the CDR3, is GAGVSQSPSNKVTEKGKDVELRCDPISGHTALYWYRQSLGQGLEFLIYFQGNSAPDKSGLPSDRFSAERTGGSVSTLTIQRTQQEDSAVYLCASSLSGGGNTIYFGEGSWLTVV.

Notes on this clone: Germline and junction disagree at one end, which may indicate a read error. The rearrangement joins TRBV11-2 to TRBJ2-3; D is undetermined. The CDR3 consists of 15 residues. Germline V gene lookup returns CDR1 SGHAT and CDR2 FQNNGV. CDR3 residues: CASSLDGYSTETQYF. The CDR3 coding sequence is TGTGCCAGCAGCTTAGACGGCTACTCCACAGAGACGCAGTATTTT.

The chain combines TRBV4-1 with TRBJ2-3, with 9 bases matching TRBD1. The CDR3 totals 18 residues. J was trimmed by 2 bases and V by 4 bases; bases with no gene match: 13. Germline V lookup: CDR1 MGHRA, CDR2 YSYEKL. CDR3 amino acids: CASSPPSGTGSITDTQYF. CDR3 nucleotide sequence: TGCGCCAGCAGCCCCCCCTCCGGGACAGGGTCTATCACAGATACGCAGTATTTT.